The rows below give T cell receptor beta chains drawn from one sample of a study of CD8 T cells in ankylosing spondylitis. TCRdb re-called the 5' RACE reads with MiXCR, one entry per CDR3 protein. This table holds under 400,000 distinct CDR3 sequences, 9.5% to 13% found once. The sequencing sample was made of blood, either unsorted or a sorted T cell fraction (not recorded which). Source of these receptors: a female donor with ankylosing spondylitis or in good health (not recorded which). Each CDR3 is given with its conserved first and last residue. The D gene is left open where the match is weak. Only part of the rows carry a size: once, few, many, or a class if the clone is expanded.

CDR3aa: CASSQVSGPGYGYTF
CDR3nt: TGTGCCAGCAGCCAAGTTAGCGGGCCGGGCTATGGCTACACCTTC
d_gene: NA
v_gene: TRBV14
abundance: many
j_gene: TRBJ1-2

CDR3aa: CASSVSYRSEQFF
CDR3nt: TGCGCCAGCAGCGTGAGCTACCGGAGTGAGCAGTTCTTC
d_gene: NA
v_gene: TRBV5-1
abundance: NA
j_gene: TRBJ2-1

CDR3aa: CASSSGPAGRGEAFF
CDR3nt: TGTGCCAGCAGTTCGGGACCCGCGGGGAGAGGTGAAGCTTTCTTT
d_gene: NA
v_gene: TRBV12-3/TRBV12-4
abundance: many
j_gene: TRBJ1-1

CDR3aa: CASVAGRDSTDTQYF
CDR3nt: TGCGCCAGCGTGGCAGGGAGGGATAGCACAGATACGCAGTATTTT
d_gene: TRBD2
v_gene: TRBV5-1
abundance: many
j_gene: TRBJ2-3

CDR3aa: CASSQLWANTEAFF
CDR3nt: TGTGCCAGCAGCCAGTTATGGGCGAACACTGAAGCTTTCTTT
d_gene: NA
v_gene: TRBV3-1
abundance: many
j_gene: TRBJ1-1

CDR3aa: CASSERNTIYF
CDR3nt: TGTGCCAGCAGCGAACGAAACACCATATATTTT
d_gene: NA
v_gene: TRBV7-6
abundance: NA
j_gene: TRBJ1-3

CDR3aa: CASSLSSLYQPQHF
CDR3nt: TGTGCCAGCAGTTTATCGTCCCTTTATCAGCCCCAGCATTTT
d_gene: NA
v_gene: TRBV27
abundance: many
j_gene: TRBJ1-5

CDR3aa: CSARDPSGANEQFF
CDR3nt: TGCAGTGCTAGAGATCCTAGCGGGGCAAATGAGCAGTTCTTC
d_gene: TRBD2
v_gene: TRBV20-1
abundance: few
j_gene: TRBJ2-1

CDR3aa: CASSSPSGAGRNPDTQYF
CDR3nt: TGTGCCAGCAGTTCGCCTAGCGGGGCCGGCCGTAATCCAGATACGCAGTATTTT
d_gene: TRBD2
v_gene: TRBV6-5
abundance: many
j_gene: TRBJ2-3

CDR3aa: CASSLAVADTQYF
CDR3nt: TGCGCCAGCAGCTTGGCCGTAGCAGATACGCAGTATTTT
d_gene: NA
v_gene: TRBV5-1
abundance: many
j_gene: TRBJ2-3

CDR3aa: CASSTYSSETQYF
CDR3nt: TGTGCCAGCAGCACGTACTCTAGCGAGACCCAGTACTTC
d_gene: NA
v_gene: TRBV3-1
abundance: NA
j_gene: TRBJ2-5

CDR3aa: CASRRETDTQYF
CDR3nt: TGTGCCAGCCGACGGGAAACAGATACGCAGTATTTT
d_gene: NA
v_gene: TRBV5-5
abundance: many
j_gene: TRBJ2-3

CDR3aa: CSATGVGLNTEAFF
CDR3nt: TGCAGTGCTACCGGGGTGGGCCTGAACACTGAAGCTTTCTTT
d_gene: NA
v_gene: TRBV20-1
abundance: few
j_gene: TRBJ1-1

CDR3aa: CASSLDVAQNIQYF
CDR3nt: TGCGCCAGCAGCTTGGACGTTGCGCAAAACATTCAGTACTTC
d_gene: NA
v_gene: TRBV5-1
abundance: few
j_gene: TRBJ2-4

CDR3aa: CASSRSSSETQYF
CDR3nt: TGTGCCAGCAGTCGAAGCAGCTCAGAGACCCAGTACTTC
d_gene: NA
v_gene: TRBV25-1
abundance: many
j_gene: TRBJ2-5

CDR3aa: CASSSTHQGTNYEQYF
CDR3nt: TGTGCCAGCAGTTCGACCCATCAGGGGACAAACTACGAGCAGTACTTC
d_gene: NA
v_gene: TRBV12-3/TRBV12-4
abundance: many
j_gene: TRBJ2-7

CDR3aa: CSARDLKGGLTISYEQYF
CDR3nt: TGCAGTGCTAGAGACCTTAAGGGGGGTTTGACTATTTCCTACGAGCAGTACTTC
d_gene: NA
v_gene: TRBV20-1
abundance: few
j_gene: TRBJ2-7

CDR3aa: CASRPAGLYEQYF
CDR3nt: TGTGCCAGCCGGCCCGCTGGTCTCTACGAGCAGTACTTC
d_gene: NA
v_gene: TRBV6-1
abundance: many
j_gene: TRBJ2-7

CDR3aa: CATSSELFSSYEQYF
CDR3nt: TGTGCCACCAGCTCAGAGCTCTTCAGCTCCTACGAGCAGTACTTC
d_gene: NA
v_gene: TRBV15
abundance: many
j_gene: TRBJ2-7

CDR3aa: CASSAGQGNEKLFF
CDR3nt: TGTGCCAGCTCCGCGGGACAGGGTAATGAAAAACTGTTTTTT
d_gene: TRBD1
v_gene: TRBV18
abundance: few
j_gene: TRBJ1-4

CDR3aa: CASSDSRSPSDTQYF
CDR3nt: TGTGCCAGCAGTGACTCAAGAAGCCCCTCAGATACGCAGTATTTT
d_gene: NA
v_gene: TRBV6-4
abundance: NA
j_gene: TRBJ2-3

CDR3aa: CASSPPGLAGGSTDTQYF
CDR3nt: TGCGCCAGCAGTCCCCCGGGACTAGCGGGAGGGAGCACAGATACGCAGTATTTT
d_gene: TRBD2
v_gene: TRBV10-1
abundance: many
j_gene: TRBJ2-3

CDR3aa: CASSRDNSPLHF
CDR3nt: TGTGCCAGCAGTCGGGATAATTCACCCCTCCACTTT
d_gene: NA
v_gene: TRBV12-3/TRBV12-4
abundance: NA
j_gene: TRBJ1-6

CDR3aa: CATSRSRGTGVSEAFF
CDR3nt: TGTGCCACCAGCAGATCCCGGGGGACAGGGGTTTCTGAAGCTTTCTTT
d_gene: TRBD1
v_gene: TRBV15
abundance: few
j_gene: TRBJ1-1

CDR3aa: CASSSGLLTQYF
CDR3nt: TGTGCCAGTAGTTCGGGGCTCTTGACCCAGTACTTC
d_gene: NA
v_gene: TRBV19
abundance: NA
j_gene: TRBJ2-5

CDR3aa: CASRASRHEAFF
CDR3nt: TGCGCCAGCAGAGCTTCTCGACATGAAGCTTTCTTT
d_gene: NA
v_gene: TRBV5-1
abundance: many
j_gene: TRBJ1-1

CDR3aa: CSASHGSSGANVLTF
CDR3nt: TGCAGTGCTAGTCATGGGAGCTCTGGGGCCAACGTCCTGACTTTC
d_gene: NA
v_gene: TRBV20-1
abundance: many
j_gene: TRBJ2-6

CDR3aa: CSAVSTELGSAQHF
CDR3nt: TGCAGTGCCGTTAGTACGGAGCTCGGTTCGGCCCAGCATTTT
d_gene: NA
v_gene: TRBV20-1
abundance: many
j_gene: TRBJ1-5

CDR3aa: CASSGDRGYGYTF
CDR3nt: TGTGCCAGCAGTGGGGACAGGGGCTATGGCTACACCTTC
d_gene: TRBD1
v_gene: TRBV6-6
abundance: many
j_gene: TRBJ1-2

CDR3aa: CSARRTSGSADTQYF
CDR3nt: TGCAGTGCTAGAAGGACTAGCGGGAGTGCAGATACGCAGTATTTT
d_gene: TRBD2
v_gene: TRBV20-1
abundance: NA
j_gene: TRBJ2-3

CDR3aa: CASSLNPLEQYF
CDR3nt: TGTGCCAGCAGCTTAAACCCCTTGGAGCAGTACTTC
d_gene: NA
v_gene: TRBV7-9
abundance: many
j_gene: TRBJ2-7

CDR3aa: CASSRQRDPIHEQYF
CDR3nt: TGTGCCAGCAGCCGTCAAAGGGACCCGATCCACGAGCAGTACTTC
d_gene: NA
v_gene: TRBV3-1
abundance: many
j_gene: TRBJ2-7

CDR3aa: CATSRESLGASVNTGELFF
CDR3nt: TGTGCCACCAGCAGAGAATCCCTAGGGGCTAGCGTTAACACCGGGGAGCTGTTTTTT
d_gene: NA
v_gene: TRBV15
abundance: many
j_gene: TRBJ2-2

CDR3aa: CASSIPSGRAPSSSYNEQFF
CDR3nt: TGTGCCAGCAGCATCCCTAGCGGGAGGGCCCCCTCGAGCTCCTACAATGAGCAGTTCTTC
d_gene: TRBD2
v_gene: TRBV11-2
abundance: NA
j_gene: TRBJ2-1

CDR3aa: CASSHHSGGNTGELFF
CDR3nt: TGTGCCAGCAGCCACCATAGCGGGGGTAACACCGGGGAGCTGTTTTTT
d_gene: TRBD2
v_gene: TRBV9
abundance: NA
j_gene: TRBJ2-2

CDR3aa: CASSRRSNSPLHF
CDR3nt: TGTGCCAGCAGCAGACGGAGTAATTCACCCCTCCACTTT
d_gene: NA
v_gene: TRBV7-3
abundance: many
j_gene: TRBJ1-6

CDR3aa: CASSLLGQSTDTQYF
CDR3nt: TGCGCCAGCAGCTTGTTAGGACAGAGCACAGATACGCAGTATTTT
d_gene: NA
v_gene: TRBV5-1
abundance: many
j_gene: TRBJ2-3

CDR3aa: CASSLGGAGKSTQYF
CDR3nt: TGCGCCAGCAGCCTGGGAGGGGCAGGGAAAAGTACGCAGTATTTT
d_gene: TRBD2
v_gene: TRBV5-1
abundance: NA
j_gene: TRBJ2-3

CDR3aa: CAISEQGGELFF
CDR3nt: TGTGCCATCAGTGAACAGGGCGGGGAGCTGTTTTTT
d_gene: NA
v_gene: TRBV10-3
abundance: many
j_gene: TRBJ2-2

CDR3aa: CSASGSTYGYTF
CDR3nt: TGCAGTGCTAGTGGGTCCACCTATGGCTACACCTTC
d_gene: NA
v_gene: TRBV20-1
abundance: many
j_gene: TRBJ1-2

CDR3aa: CASSLATRDTVFF
CDR3nt: TGTGCCAGCAGTTTAGCGACTAGGGACACTGTGTTCTTC
d_gene: NA
v_gene: TRBV12-3/TRBV12-4
abundance: many
j_gene: TRBJ2-1

CDR3aa: CSARDGAGGYEQFF
CDR3nt: TGCAGTGCTAGAGATGGGGCCGGAGGGTATGAGCAGTTCTTC
d_gene: NA
v_gene: TRBV20-1
abundance: many
j_gene: TRBJ2-1

CDR3aa: CSARNDRAETQYF
CDR3nt: TGCAGTGCTAGAAACGACAGGGCGGAGACCCAGTACTTC
d_gene: TRBD1
v_gene: TRBV20-1
abundance: few
j_gene: TRBJ2-5

CDR3aa: CSARQGVGYGYTF
CDR3nt: TGCAGTGCTAGACAGGGGGTAGGATATGGCTACACCTTC
d_gene: TRBD1
v_gene: TRBV20-1
abundance: many
j_gene: TRBJ1-2

CDR3aa: CASSPRTENTEAFF
CDR3nt: TGTGCCAGCTCTCCACGGACGGAGAACACTGAAGCTTTCTTT
d_gene: NA
v_gene: TRBV18
abundance: many
j_gene: TRBJ1-1

CDR3aa: CSAREGTRPYNEQFF
CDR3nt: TGCAGTGCTAGAGAGGGTACCCGACCCTACAATGAGCAGTTCTTC
d_gene: NA
v_gene: TRBV20-1
abundance: many
j_gene: TRBJ2-1

CDR3aa: CSARDPSGTWDSGNTIYF
CDR3nt: TGCAGTGCTAGAGATCCTTCCGGGACGTGGGACTCTGGAAACACCATATATTTT
d_gene: NA
v_gene: TRBV20-1
abundance: many
j_gene: TRBJ1-3

CDR3aa: CASSYNGAGAGELFF
CDR3nt: TGTGCCAGCAGTTACAATGGAGCGGGGGCCGGGGAGCTGTTTTTT
d_gene: TRBD2
v_gene: TRBV6-5
abundance: many
j_gene: TRBJ2-2

CDR3aa: CASSERGLNEKLFF
CDR3nt: TGTGCCAGCAGTGAGCGGGGCTTGAATGAAAAACTGTTTTTT
d_gene: NA
v_gene: TRBV12-3/TRBV12-4
abundance: few
j_gene: TRBJ1-4

CDR3aa: CSARGPPTGEAFF
CDR3nt: TGCAGTGCCAGGGGCCCCCCTACTGGGGAAGCTTTCTTT
d_gene: NA
v_gene: TRBV20-1
abundance: many
j_gene: TRBJ1-1